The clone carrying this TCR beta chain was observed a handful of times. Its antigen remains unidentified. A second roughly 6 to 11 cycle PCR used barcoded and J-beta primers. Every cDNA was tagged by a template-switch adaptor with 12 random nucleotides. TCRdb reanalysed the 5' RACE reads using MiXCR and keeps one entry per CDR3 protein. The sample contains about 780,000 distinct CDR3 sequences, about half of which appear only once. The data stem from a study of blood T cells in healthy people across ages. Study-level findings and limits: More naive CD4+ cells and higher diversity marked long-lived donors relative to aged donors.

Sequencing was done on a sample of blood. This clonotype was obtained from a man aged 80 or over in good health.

CDR3 loop: CASTESRNEQFF. The DNA of the CDR3 is TGTGCCAGCACCGAAAGCAGAAATGAGCAGTTCTTC. This chain links TRBV28 with TRBJ2-1, with D unresolved. Looked up from germline, CDR1 is MDHEN and CDR2 is SYDVKM. The CDR3 has 12 residues. Trimming removed 7 bases from V and 7 bases from J, with 11 bases in between.